This T cell receptor beta chain was retrieved from a study of blood T cell repertoires in COVID-19. For the study at large: COVID-19 samples from acute and convalescent phases originated in the United States, Italy and Spain. The cDNA or gDNA used as material had been derived from T cells, B-cell-depleted T cells, or PBMCs.

Trimming shortened V by 3 bases and J by 4 bases, and 9 bases separated the two germline ends. Germline V gene data show CDR1 as KGHDR and CDR2 as SFDVKD. The CDR3 spans 14 residues. Authors' analysis steps: The authors estimated nucleated cell counts from reference gene primer amplification. Using immunoSEQ multiplex PCR, the repertoire was profiled, and TCRdb retains in-frame clones only, with some absent. V and J calls and clone size follow that table, whereas D and trimming were derived from the DNA. The top ten hold 3.7% of the sample, which has 120,000 or so clones, 90% seen once. This chain uses TRBV24-1 with TRBJ1-5; no clear D gene. Source material: peripheral blood. This TCR was sampled from a man in his fifties or sixties with active COVID-19. The CDR3 DNA is TGTGCCACCAGTGATGGGAGACGGAATCAGCCCCAGCATTTT. Its protein is CATSDGRRNQPQHF.